A single sample gave rise to the 29 T cell receptor beta chains below, sequenced in a study of OX40 agonist ivuxolimab in advanced cancers. Clones were sequenced by immunoSEQ multiplex PCR, and TCRdb holds only the in-frame ones, with some missing. The repertoire holds tens of thousands of clones, about 82% seen once, with around 21% in the top ten. Specimen: CD4+ or CD8+ T cells sorted from blood, collected in a trial of the OX40 agonist ivuxolimab. All receptors come from an adult with an advanced solid tumor such as melanoma, head and neck, liver or kidney cancer.

The chain links TRBV6-6 to TRBJ2-2; possible D gene TRBD1, 5 bases. This CDR3 comprises 15 residues. CDR1 is MNHNY and CDR2 is SVGAGI in the germline V gene (reference sequence). The germline V and J ends were trimmed by 4 bases and 2 bases, with 11 bases remaining between them. CDR3 nucleotide sequence: TGTGCCAGCAGTTTACAGGCCACAAACACCGGGGAGCTGTTTTTT. Its translation: CASSLQATNTGELFF.

The CDR3 spells CASSQVAGEADTQYF. CDR3 in DNA: TGCGCCAGCAGCCAAGTAGCGGGGGAGGCAGATACGCAGTATTTT. The rearrangement uses TRBV4-1 and TRBJ2-3; TRBD2 matches at 9 bases. The CDR3 runs 15 residues. Germline CDR1 MGHRA, CDR2 YSYEKL. J gave up 4 bases and V 1 base, and 3 bases lay outside the gene matches.

The rearrangement joins TRBV30 to TRBJ1-2; 11 bases line up with TRBD1. J lost 5 bases, V lost 3 bases, and 5 bases had no gene match. Germline CDR1 GTSNPN, CDR2 SVGIG (reference sequence). The CDR3 runs to 14 residues. CDR3 sequence (DNA): TGTGCCTGGAGGCGGGACAGGGGGGGGTATGGCTACACCTTC. It is translated as CAWRRDRGGYGYTF.

This clone was picked up one time. V is TRBV18 and J is TRBJ1-1; D is undetermined. The CDR3 is 12 residues long. The germline V and J ends were trimmed by 4 bases and 3 bases, with 6 bases remaining between them. The germline V gene encodes CDR1 KGHSH and CDR2 LQKENI. CDR3 coding DNA: TGTGCCAGCTCACAGACGGACACTGAAGCTTTCTTT. The encoded protein is CASSQTDTEAFF.

J is TRBJ1-5 and V is TRBV6-1; D ambiguous. The germline V gene encodes CDR1 MNHNS and CDR2 SASEGT. V was clipped by 5 bases and J by 4 bases, with 9 bases between them. The CDR3 has 13 amino acids. The CDR3 DNA sequence: TGTGCCAGCAGTCTGTTGGGGAATCAGCCCCAGCATTTT. Amino acid sequence: CASSLLGNQPQHF.

The CDR3 DNA reads TGTGCCAGTAGTTGGGGCAGGGAGAGAGGGACCCAGTACTTC. It encodes CASSWGRERGTQYF. This chain connects TRBV19 to TRBJ2-5; D tentatively fits TRBD1 or TRBD2 (5 bases each). CDR3 length: 14 residues. Per germline, CDR1 LNHDA and CDR2 SQIVND (reference sequence). The V gene lost 5 bases and the J gene lost 7 bases, with 17 bases spanning the gap.

The V call is TRBV27, the J call TRBJ1-5; D is perhaps TRBD1 (5 bases). Germline lookup yields CDR1 MNHEY and CDR2 SMNVEV (reference sequence). V lost 3 bases to trimming and J lost 0 bases, with 12 bases between them. The CDR3 sequence is 16 residues long. The CDR3 coding sequence is TGTGCCAGCAGTTTTGGGGGAACTAATAGCAATCAGCCCCAGCATTTT. This sequence encodes CASSFGGTNSNQPQHF.

The CDR3 DNA reads as TGTGCCAGCAGTTTATTATCCCACGGGGAGCTGTTTTTT. Protein product: CASSLLSHGELFF. The chain couples TRBV27 to TRBJ2-2; D unclear. This CDR3 region has 13 residues. Trimming shortened V by 1 base and J by 7 bases, and 7 bases separated the two germline ends. Germline V gives CDR1 MNHEY, CDR2 SMNVEV (reference sequence).

The chain employs TRBV19 and TRBJ2-5, with D possibly matching TRBD1 (6 bases). With the DNA end fitting TRBJ2-7 better, the J assignment may be wrong. Germline loops: CDR1 LNHDA, CDR2 SQIVND (reference sequence). This CDR3 spans 14 amino acids. CDR3 sequence: CASSPGDTAYEQYF. CDR3 DNA: TGTGCCAGTAGTCCAGGGGACACAGCGTACGAGCAGTACTTC.

The chain combines TRBV6-5 with TRBJ2-3; tentative D call: TRBD2 (5 bases). Trimming cost V 2 bases and J 1 base, with 10 bases left between them. Germline values: CDR1 MNHEY, CDR2 SVGAGI. This CDR3 is 15 amino acids long. CDR3 in amino acids: CASSYRRVGTDTQYF. The CDR3, as DNA: TGTGCCAGCAGTTACCGGCGGGTGGGCACAGATACGCAGTATTTT.

V gene TRBV7-9 combines with J gene TRBJ2-1, with 8 bases fitting TRBD2. CDR3 size: 14 residues. Trimming removed 5 bases from V and 7 bases from J; junction bases left unmatched: 7. CDR1 and CDR2 (germline): SEHNR, FQNEAQ (reference sequence). The CDR3 region is CASSLLGGRNEQFF. The CDR3 DNA follows: TGTGCCAGCAGCCTCCTAGGCGGGAGGAATGAGCAGTTCTTC.

The V call is TRBV7-3, the J call TRBJ2-7, with D possibly being TRBD1 (5 bases). This CDR3 region has 14 residues. In germline, CDR1 is SGHTA, CDR2 FQGTGA. V was cut by 2 bases and J by 5 bases, with 13 bases left in between. The CDR3 region is CASSLVEGDHEQYF. The CDR3 DNA is TGTGCCAGCAGCTTAGTTGAAGGGGATCACGAGCAGTACTTC.

The chain links TRBV7-6 to TRBJ2-5; possibly TRBD1 for D (6 bases). The CDR3 runs 15 residues. The germline V and J ends were trimmed by 5 bases and 5 bases, with 18 bases remaining between them. Germline V lookup: CDR1 SGHVS, CDR2 FNYEAQ. The CDR3 sequence: CASSLGGLGRETQYF. CDR3 nucleotides: TGTGCCAGCAGCCTAGGGGGTTTAGGCAGGGAGACCCAGTACTTC.

The CDR3 DNA reads TGTGCCAGCAGTTGGGGGCAGGGGGGCAATCAGCCCCAGCATTTT. Translated, it gives CASSWGQGGNQPQHF. V gene TRBV28 combines with J gene TRBJ1-5, with TRBD1 matching 7 bases. CDR1 and CDR2 (germline): MDHEN, SYDVKM. This CDR3 spans 15 amino acids. V gave up 4 bases and J gave up 2 bases; unmatched junction bases: 5.

CDR3 sequence: CSTRAGSYEQYF. The CDR3 DNA is TGCAGTACTAGGGCAGGCTCCTACGAGCAGTACTTC. The chain couples TRBV29-1 to TRBJ2-7; D may be TRBD2 (5 bases). The CDR3 sequence is 12 residues long. Germline lookup yields CDR1 SQVTM and CDR2 ANQGSEA.

The rearrangement joins TRBV9 to TRBJ2-3, with D maybe TRBD2 (6 bases). Looked up from germline, CDR1 is SGDLS and CDR2 is YYNGEE. The V end was cut by 2 bases, the J end by 2 bases, with 12 bases between. The CDR3 contains 15 residues. The DNA for the CDR3 is TGTGCCAGCAGCGTGTATAGCGGCCCCACAGATACGCAGTATTTT. Residues: CASSVYSGPTDTQYF.

The CDR3 bases are TGTGCCAGCAGCTTAGAGTTGCAGCGTTCGAATGAGCAGTTCTTC. It codes for CASSLELQRSNEQFF. The V gene is TRBV11-2, the J gene TRBJ2-1; D remains unclear. The germline V gene encodes CDR1 SGHAT and CDR2 FQNNGV. Deletions cut 0 bases from V and 7 bases from J, with 13 bases between. CDR3 length: 15 residues. Full variable domain (outside the CDR3, taken from reference TRBV11-2 and TRBJ2-1): EAGVAQSPRYKIIEKRQSVAFWCNPISGHATLYWYQQILGQGPKLLIQFQNNGVVDDSQLPKDRFSAERLKGVDSTLKIQPAKLEDSAVYLCASSLELQRSNEQFFGPGTRLTVL.

This rearrangement joins TRBV7-9 to TRBJ1-1; tentatively, D is TRBD1 (6 bases). Trimming cost V 8 bases and J 5 bases, with 18 bases left between them. The germline V gene encodes CDR1 SEHNR and CDR2 FQNEAQ (reference sequence). This CDR3 has 14 residues. CDR3 sequence: CASGIRGGRTEAFF. The CDR3, as DNA: TGTGCCAGCGGAATCAGGGGAGGAAGAACTGAAGCTTTCTTT.

The rearrangement joins TRBV9 to TRBJ2-2; TRBD2 agrees at 8 bases. The CDR3 has 16 amino acids. With 0 bases clipped from V and 5 bases from J, the junction kept 6 bases outside the gene matches. Germline CDR1 SGDLS, CDR2 YYNGEE. Written as DNA, the CDR3 is TGTGCCAGCAGCGTAGCTAGCGGGCCCGGTACCGGGGAGCTGTTTTTT. Amino acids: CASSVASGPGTGELFF.

The chain employs TRBV11-2 and TRBJ2-3; possibly TRBD1 for D (5 bases). The CDR3 is made up of 15 amino acids. V was clipped by 2 bases and J by 0 bases, with 9 bases between them. Per germline, CDR1 SGHAT and CDR2 FQNNGV. DNA for the CDR3: TGTGCCAGCAGCTTAAACCCAGGGAGCACAGATACGCAGTATTTT. Its translation is CASSLNPGSTDTQYF.

The chain has TRBV4-1 and TRBJ1-3; D is possibly TRBD1 (5 bases). V lost 1 base and J 5 bases, leaving 12 bases between the germline ends. Germline CDR1 reads MGHRA; CDR2 reads YSYEKL. The CDR3 totals 15 residues. The DNA for the CDR3 is TGCGCCAGCAGCCAAGGGGGGGGGAAGCGAAACACCATATATTTT. Amino acid sequence: CASSQGGGKRNTIYF.

The gene calls are TRBV14 and TRBJ2-4; D possibly matches TRBD1 or TRBD2 (5 bases each). The germline gives CDR1 SGHDN, CDR2 FVKESK. Trimming shortened V by 0 bases and J by 9 bases, and 9 bases separated the two germline ends. CDR3 size: 13 residues. In DNA, the CDR3 is TGTGCCAGCAGCCAAGATTGGGGGAGCATTCAGTACTTC. Encoded protein: CASSQDWGSIQYF.

The J gene is TRBJ2-2, the V gene TRBV5-5, with D possibly matching TRBD1 (6 bases). The germline CDR1 and CDR2 sequences are SGHKS and YYEKEE (reference sequence). Trimming pared 4 bases from V and 2 bases from J, leaving 15 bases between. There are 16 residues in the CDR3. The CDR3 spells CASSQASRGNTGELFF. The CDR3 DNA sequence: TGTGCCAGCAGCCAGGCGTCCAGGGGTAACACCGGGGAGCTGTTTTTT. The whole variable domain, filled in from reference TRBV5-5 and TRBJ2-2, reads DAGVTQSPTHLIKTRGQQVTLRCSPISGHKSVSWYQQVLGQGPQFIFQYYEKEERGRGNFPDRFSARQFPNYSSELNVNALLLGDSALYLCASSQASRGNTGELFFGEGSRLTVL.

Comments on this clone: A far larger clone is only one base removed, so a read error is likely. The same CDR3 arises from other DNA sequences in this sample as well. The chain couples TRBV5-8 to TRBJ1-4; tentative D call: TRBD1 (5 bases). Germline V gene sequence: CDR1 SGHTS, CDR2 YDEGEE. The CDR3 has 16 residues. V lost 4 bases and J lost 7, with 20 bases in between. CDR3 protein: CASSQDLPGVFEKLFF. The CDR3, as DNA: TGTGCCAGCAGCCAAGATCTTCCGGGGGTTTTTGAAAAACTGTTTTTT. The full variable domain, its missing parts supplied by reference TRBV5-8 and TRBJ1-4, is EAGVTQSPTHLIKTRGQQATLRCSPISGHTSVYWYQQALGLGLQFLLWYDEGEERNRGNFPPRFSGRQFPNYSSELNVNALELEDSALYLCASSQDLPGVFEKLFFGSGTQLSVL.

The genes are TRBV6-6 and TRBJ1-4; TRBD1 agrees at 7 bases. After removal of 5 bases from V and 6 bases from J, the junction contained 3 bases not matched to a gene. Germline V gives CDR1 MNHNY, CDR2 SVGAGI (reference sequence). The CDR3 length is 13 residues. The CDR3 sequence is CASSTGVYEKLFF. In nucleotides, the CDR3 is TGTGCCAGCAGTACAGGGGTTTATGAAAAACTGTTTTTT.

The chain carries TRBV28 and TRBJ1-2, with 10 bases aligning to TRBD1. Germline V gene sequence: CDR1 MDHEN, CDR2 SYDVKM. The CDR3 loop spans 14 amino acids. With 7 bases clipped from V and 5 bases from J, the junction kept 7 bases outside the gene matches. The CDR3 DNA is TGTGCCAGCACTCCGGGACAGGGGATATATGGCTACACCTTC. Protein: CASTPGQGIYGYTF.

The chain couples TRBV27 to TRBJ1-5; D gene ambiguous. In germline, CDR1 is MNHEY, CDR2 SMNVEV (reference sequence). The CDR3 has 15 amino acids. Trimming took 6 bases from V and 4 from J, leaving 16 bases between them. The CDR3 DNA reads TGTGCCAGCAGCCTCTCGGACGGATCTAATCAGCCCCAGCATTTT. This gives the protein CASSLSDGSNQPQHF.

The rearrangement links TRBV6-6 to TRBJ1-3; a possible D gene is TRBD1 (6 bases). The CDR3 consists of 14 residues. V was cut by 2 bases and J by 4 bases, with 9 bases left in between. The germline CDR1 and CDR2 sequences are MNHNY and SVGAGI (reference sequence). CDR3 DNA sequence: TGTGCCAGCAGTTACCCGGACAGCGGAAACACCATATATTTT. Protein product: CASSYPDSGNTIYF.

This clone was detected only once. The rearrangement links TRBV25-1 to TRBJ1-6; the D gene is possibly TRBD1 (5 bases). The ends were cut back, 1 base at V and 9 bases at J, with 13 bases in the middle. The CDR3 has 15 residues. Germline CDR1 is MGHDK and CDR2 is SYGVNS. The CDR3 DNA is TGTGCCAGCAGTGAATCGGGACCCCGTGGTTCACCCCTCCACTTT. This gives the protein CASSESGPRGSPLHF.